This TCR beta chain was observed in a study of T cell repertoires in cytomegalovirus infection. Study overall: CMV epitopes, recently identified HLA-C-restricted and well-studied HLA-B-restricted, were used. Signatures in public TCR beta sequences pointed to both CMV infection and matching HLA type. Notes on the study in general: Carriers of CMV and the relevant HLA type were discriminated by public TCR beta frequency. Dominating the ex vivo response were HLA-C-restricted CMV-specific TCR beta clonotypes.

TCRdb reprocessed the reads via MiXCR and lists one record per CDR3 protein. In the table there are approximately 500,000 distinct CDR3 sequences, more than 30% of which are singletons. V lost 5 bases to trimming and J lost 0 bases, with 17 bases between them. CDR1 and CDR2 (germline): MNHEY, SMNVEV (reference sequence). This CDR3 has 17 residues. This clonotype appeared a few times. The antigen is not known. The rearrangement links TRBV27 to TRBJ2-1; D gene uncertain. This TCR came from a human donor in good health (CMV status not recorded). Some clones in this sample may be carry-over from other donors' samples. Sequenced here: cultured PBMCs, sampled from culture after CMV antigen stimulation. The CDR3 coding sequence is TGTGCCAGCAGTCCAAGAACTGTGGTAGGCTCCTACAATGAGCAGTTCTTC. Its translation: CASSPRTVVGSYNEQFF.